The subject of this entry is one TCR beta chain. Its matching antigen is unknown. There are 15 residues in the CDR3. The germline V and J ends were trimmed by 0 bases and 6 bases, with 12 bases remaining between them. Looked up from germline, CDR1 is MNHEY and CDR2 is SVGEGT. The data originate from a study of T cell responses to AZD1222 COVID-19 vaccine. Study observations and caveats: In a largely white British group with more females than males, clonal diversity was possibly underestimated.

Here immunoSEQ multiplex PCR was the method, and the copy in TCRdb shows in-frame clones only, minus some. The table lists roughly 120,000 clones, about 93% of them singletons. The chain employs TRBV6-2 or TRBV6-3 and TRBJ1-5, with D unclear. Sequencing used peripheral blood, obtained 28 days after the second AZD1222 dose. The sequence was obtained from an adult who received the AZD1222 COVID-19 vaccine. The CDR3 coding sequence is TGTGCCAGCAGTTACTCCCCCGGTACAGCTCAGCCCCAGCATTTT. This encodes CASSYSPGTAQPQHF.